The next 2 T cell receptor beta chains were all read from a single sample in a study of response to subunit inactivated influenza vaccine. TCRdb called the RT-PCR reads again in MiXCR, with one record for every CDR3 protein. The data show almost 250,000 distinct CDR3 sequences, more than 10% seen once. The source was non-naive T cells sorted from PBMCs, collected about 14 days before vaccination. The receptor source for this set is a man aged 50-60 years who received an inactivated influenza vaccine.

This clonotype was detected ten times or more. The V call is TRBV10-3, the J call TRBJ2-5; D may match TRBD1 or TRBD2 (5 bases each). This CDR3 spans 14 amino acids. Deletions cut 2 bases from V and 2 bases from J, with 9 bases between. CDR1 and CDR2 from the germline V gene are ENHRY and SYGVKD. This CDR3 reads CAISEGGYQETQYF. In nucleotides, the CDR3 is TGTGCCATCAGTGAGGGGGGATATCAAGAGACCCAGTACTTC.

This clonotype is a singleton in its sample. The V and J genes are TRBV5-5 and TRBJ2-1; no clear D. The CDR3 extends over 15 amino acids. CDR1 is SGHKS, CDR2 YYEKEE, per germline (reference sequence). Trimming left V 0 bases short and J 5 bases short, with 12 bases between. CDR3 loop: CASSLVGLNNNEQFF. In nucleotides, the CDR3 is TGTGCCAGCAGCTTGGTGGGCCTCAATAACAATGAGCAGTTCTTC.